These 19 T cell receptor beta chains were sequenced from one sample in a study of T cell changes during pregnancy in multiple sclerosis. Libraries were prepared by immunoSEQ multiplex PCR; TCRdb keeps only in-frame clonotypes and omits some of them. Among tens of thousands of clones listed, about nine tenths were seen once. The specimen was peripheral blood, collected in the third trimester of pregnancy. The receptor set was obtained from a female donor in good health, enrolled as a control in a pregnancy study.

The chain combines TRBV13 with TRBJ2-2, with D maybe TRBD1 (5 bases). Germline V gene data show CDR1 as PRHDT and CDR2 as FYEKMQ (reference sequence). The CDR3 totals 13 residues. Trimming took 2 bases from V and 6 from J, leaving 7 bases between them. CDR3 sequence (DNA): TGTGCCAGCAGCTTAATAGGGGCCGGGGAGCTGTTTTTT. It yields the protein CASSLIGAGELFF.

The chain is built from TRBV29-1 and TRBJ1-1, with 8 positions matching TRBD1. This CDR3 is built from 13 residues. The V segment lost 8 bases and the J segment 1 base; nucleotides outside the gene matches: 6. Per germline, CDR1 SQVTM and CDR2 ANQGSEA. The CDR3 sequence: CSQGTGKNTEAFF. The CDR3 DNA is TGCAGCCAAGGGACAGGAAAGAACACTGAAGCTTTCTTT.

The chain uses TRBV6-1 and TRBJ2-3, with 9 positions matching TRBD2. Losses at the gene ends were 0 bases for V and 5 bases for J; bases not matched to a gene: 12. The CDR3 spans 18 residues. CDR1 and CDR2 from the germline V gene are MNHNS and SASEGT. The CDR3 sequence is CASSEAFAGSGSGDTQYF. The CDR3 coding sequence is TGTGCCAGCAGTGAAGCATTTGCAGGTAGCGGGAGTGGAGATACGCAGTATTTT.

The chain is built from TRBV4-3 and TRBJ1-1, with 8 nucleotides matching TRBD1. V shed 6 bases and J 4 bases; nucleotides not matched to a gene: 10. The CDR3 runs 15 residues. Germline V gives CDR1 LGHNA, CDR2 YSLEER. CDR3 sequence (DNA): TGCGCCAGCAGGGCCCAGGGGGCTTCTAGCACTGAAGCTTTCTTT. This encodes CASRAQGASSTEAFF.

This clone was seen a few times. The chain carries TRBV14 and TRBJ2-5; D gene ambiguous. Germline V lookup: CDR1 SGHDN, CDR2 FVKESK. The V gene lost 0 bases and the J gene lost 5 bases, with 16 bases spanning the gap. The length of the CDR3 is 16 residues. DNA for the CDR3: TGTGCCAGCAGCCAAGATTCGTGGGCAGTAGATGAGACCCAGTACTTC. Residues: CASSQDSWAVDETQYF.

The chain employs TRBV28 and TRBJ1-5, with TRBD1 as a possible D gene (5 bases). Germline CDR1 MDHEN, CDR2 SYDVKM. This CDR3 comprises 14 residues. CDR3: CVSGRRDSNQPQHF. CDR3 in DNA: TGTGTCTCAGGGAGGCGGGATAGCAATCAGCCCCAGCATTTT.

This sequence joins TRBV18 and TRBJ2-7; a possible D gene is TRBD2 (5 bases). CDR3 length: 16 amino acids. V was shortened by 3 bases and J by 3 bases, with 18 bases between the two germline ends. Germline V gives CDR1 KGHSH, CDR2 LQKENI. The CDR3, as DNA: TGTGCCAGCTCACCGACCCGGTTGGACTCGGGCTACGAGCAGTACTTC. Translating gives CASSPTRLDSGYEQYF. Complete variable domain (other parts from reference TRBV18 and TRBJ2-7): NAGVMQNPRHLVRRRGQEARLRCSPMKGHSHVYWYRQLPEEGLKFMVYLQKENIIDESGMPKERFSAEFPKEGPSILRIQQVVRGDSAAYFCASSPTRLDSGYEQYFGPGTRLTVT.

The chain combines TRBV9 with TRBJ2-3, with D maybe TRBD2 (5 bases). The CDR3 contains 17 residues. Germline lookup yields CDR1 SGDLS and CDR2 YYNGEE. V was cut by 0 bases and J by 1 base, with 15 bases left in between. The CDR3 region has the DNA TGTGCCAGCAGCGTAGCTATAAGCGGAAGGGGCACAGATACGCAGTATTTT. Translating gives CASSVAISGRGTDTQYF.

This chain uses TRBV19 with TRBJ2-3; 12 positions match TRBD2. Germline assignment: CDR1 LNHDA and CDR2 SQIVND (reference sequence). After removal of 7 bases from V and 2 bases from J, the junction contained 7 bases not matched to a gene. This CDR3 region has 16 residues. CDR3 protein: CASKRLAGGNTDTQYF. The CDR3 nucleotides are TGTGCCAGTAAAAGGCTAGCGGGGGGGAACACAGATACGCAGTATTTT.

The rearrangement links TRBV5-5 to TRBJ1-2; D is possibly TRBD1 (5 bases). This CDR3 is 17 amino acids long. The V end lost 0 bases, the J end lost 5 bases, and 20 bases lay between the germline ends. Germline assignment: CDR1 SGHKS and CDR2 YYEKEE (reference sequence). The CDR3 is CASSLVFFSGGSYGYTF. CDR3 coding DNA: TGTGCCAGCAGCTTGGTATTTTTTTCCGGGGGTTCTTATGGCTACACCTTC. The full variable domain, completed using reference TRBV5-5 and TRBJ1-2, is DAGVTQSPTHLIKTRGQQVTLRCSPISGHKSVSWYQQVLGQGPQFIFQYYEKEERGRGNFPDRFSARQFPNYSSELNVNALLLGDSALYLCASSLVFFSGGSYGYTFGSGTRLTVV.

The chain links TRBV6-1 to TRBJ2-1; the match to TRBD1 covers 7 bases. In germline, CDR1 is MNHNS, CDR2 SASEGT. There are 14 residues in the CDR3. The junction had 10 bases not matched to a gene; V was cut back by 8 bases and J by 6 bases. The CDR3 DNA is TGTGCCAGCCGCCGGGACAGTTTACTCAATGAGCAGTTCTTC. As protein: CASRRDSLLNEQFF.

The chain has TRBV14 and TRBJ2-5; tentative D call: TRBD2 (5 bases). V lost 4 bases to trimming and J lost 5 bases, with 5 bases between them. Germline V CDR1 and CDR2: SGHDN, FVKESK. The CDR3 is 11 residues long. Written as DNA, the CDR3 is TGTGCCAGCAGCCGCGGGGAGACCCAGTACTTC. It codes for CASSRGETQYF.

The rearrangement uses TRBV5-1 and TRBJ2-3; D is unresolved. Germline V gene data show CDR1 as SGHRS and CDR2 as YFSETQ. The V end lost 7 bases, the J end lost 2 bases, and 5 bases lay between the germline ends. There are 11 residues in the CDR3. The CDR3 sequence: CASSFTDTQYF. CDR3 bases: TGCGCCAGCTCTTTCACAGATACGCAGTATTTT.

The genes are TRBV18 and TRBJ2-6, with 7 bases lining up with TRBD1. The V and J ends lost 4 bases and 2 bases, in that order; junction bases with no gene match: 11. The CDR3 runs 18 residues. Germline CDR1 is KGHSH and CDR2 is LQKENI. CDR3 DNA: TGTGCCAGCTCACTCCGGTCGGGACAGCTCCCTGGGGCCAACGTCCTGACTTTC. This translates into CASSLRSGQLPGANVLTF.

The chain is built from TRBV10-3 and TRBJ1-1; a possible D gene is TRBD1 (5 bases). Per germline, CDR1 ENHRY and CDR2 SYGVKD. Trimming shortened V by 4 bases and J by 3 bases, and 18 bases separated the two germline ends. The CDR3 loop spans 16 amino acids. The CDR3 nucleotides read TGTGCCATCAGTGCAAGGCAGGGCCTTGGAGACACTGAAGCTTTCTTT. Translation gives CAISARQGLGDTEAFF.

This chain joins TRBV6-6 and TRBJ2-2; D is perhaps TRBD1 (6 bases). Germline V gene lookup returns CDR1 MNHNY and CDR2 SVGAGI (reference sequence). The length of the CDR3 is 15 residues. V was shortened by 7 bases and J by 4 bases, with 16 bases between the two germline ends. This CDR3 reads CASKTTGTTTGELFF. The CDR3, as DNA: TGTGCCAGCAAGACTACGGGGACAACCACCGGGGAGCTGTTTTTT.

The chain uses TRBV15 and TRBJ1-4, with D perhaps matching TRBD1 (6 bases). This CDR3 region has 15 residues. Germline CDR1 is LNHNV and CDR2 is YYDKDF (reference sequence). Trimming took off 1 base at V and 5 bases at J, with 11 bases between the two ends. CDR3 sequence: CATSRVWQGNEKLFF. The CDR3 nucleotides are TGTGCCACCAGCAGAGTCTGGCAGGGGAATGAAAAACTGTTTTTT.

As concerns this clone: Other DNA sequences of this sample code for an identical CDR3. The CDR3 sequence: CAWSGGGGQPQHF. For the CDR3, the DNA is TGTGCCTGGAGTGGGGGGGGAGGACAGCCCCAGCATTTT. The chain recombines TRBV30 with TRBJ1-5; D perhaps matches TRBD1 (5 bases). Trimming took off 1 base at V and 7 bases at J, with 11 bases between the two ends. The CDR3 is 13 residues long. Germline V gene sequence: CDR1 GTSNPN, CDR2 SVGIG (reference sequence). The whole variable domain, filled in from reference TRBV30 and TRBJ1-5, reads SQTIHQWPATLVQPVGSPLSLECTVEGTSNPNLYWYRQAAGRGLQLLFYSVGIGQISSEVPQNLSASRPQDRQFILSSKKLLLSDSGFYLCAWSGGGGQPQHFGDGTRLSIL.

The chain uses TRBV19 and TRBJ1-5, with no clear D. The CDR3 runs 16 residues. Germline CDR1 LNHDA, CDR2 SQIVND (reference sequence). The V and J ends lost 3 bases and 0 bases respectively, with 12 bases between them. CDR3 loop: CASSIRSGASNQPQHF. The DNA for the CDR3 is TGTGCCAGTAGTATCCGGTCCGGAGCTAGCAATCAGCCCCAGCATTTT.